This T cell receptor (beta chain) was identified during a study of blood T cell repertoires in COVID-19. Assay: immunoSEQ multiplex PCR; the TCRdb copy retains only in-frame clones and omits some. The repertoire consists of around 300,000 clones, with around 86% occurring once and the leading ten covering about 2.2%. Trimming removed 1 base from V and 7 bases from J, with 10 bases in between. Germline V gene data show CDR1 as SGHAT and CDR2 as FQNNGV. The CDR3 spans 13 residues. Sequenced sample: peripheral blood. V and J are TRBV11-2 and TRBJ1-2; no firm D call. This TCR came from a woman younger than 45 who had recovered from COVID-19. Here the CDR3 DNA reads TGTGCCAGCAGCTTAGGAACCGGGTTTGGCTACACCTTC. Its translation is CASSLGTGFGYTF.